Presented here are 25 T cell receptor beta chains from one specimen sequenced in a study of control samples from healthy donors and cancer patients. Measured with immunoSEQ multiplex PCR; TCRdb has only the in-frame clones, and not every one. Of 90,000 to 150,000 clones in the sample, around 88% were seen once. The sequencing sample was made of blood. Every receptor here comes from a man aged 40-55 years in good health.

Comment on this clone: The identical CDR3 is also encoded by other nucleotide sequences in the sample. J is TRBJ1-5 and V is TRBV7-9; D is ambiguous. Trimming took 3 bases from V and 0 from J, leaving 3 bases between them. Germline loops: CDR1 SEHNR, CDR2 FQNEAQ (reference sequence). CDR3 length: 13 amino acids. CDR3 nucleotide sequence: TGTGCCAGCAGCTTGGATAGCAATCAGCCCCAGCATTTT. Translating gives CASSLDSNQPQHF. The full variable domain, with the rest looked up from reference TRBV7-9 and TRBJ1-5, is DTGVSQNPRHKITKRGQNVTFRCDPISEHNRLYWYRQTLGQGPEFLTYFQNEAQLEKSRLLSDRFSAERPKGSFSTLEIQRTEQGDSAMYLCASSLDSNQPQHFGDGTRLSIL.

The chain joins TRBV5-6 to TRBJ1-3; D not resolved. V lost 4 bases, J lost 0 bases, and 17 bases lay in between. The V gene's germline CDR1 is SGHDT and CDR2 YYEEEE. CDR3 length: 17 residues. The CDR3 spells CASSMVSARSSGNTIYF. DNA for the CDR3: TGTGCCAGCAGCATGGTTAGTGCCAGGAGCTCTGGAAACACCATATATTTT.

This rearrangement joins TRBV5-5 to TRBJ2-1; the match to TRBD1 covers 7 bases. V shed 4 bases and J 4 bases; nucleotides not matched to a gene: 5. The V gene's germline CDR1 is SGHKS and CDR2 YYEKEE (reference sequence). This CDR3 is built from 14 residues. The DNA of the CDR3 is TGTGCCAGCAGCCTCGGGACAGCTTACAATGAGCAGTTCTTC. Translation: CASSLGTAYNEQFF.

The chain recombines TRBV11-1 with TRBJ2-7; no definite D call. Trimming pared 1 base from V and 3 bases from J, leaving 7 bases between. Germline CDR1 is SGHAT and CDR2 is FQDESV (reference sequence). The length of the CDR3 is 13 residues. CDR3 protein: CASSLDRNYEQYF. Here the CDR3 DNA reads TGTGCCAGCAGCTTAGACAGAAACTACGAGCAGTACTTC.

This clone was seen once. J is TRBJ1-5 and V is TRBV2; TRBD1 is a possible D gene (6 bases). This CDR3 comprises 15 residues. CDR1 and CDR2 from the germline V gene are SNHLY and FYNNEI. V was shortened by 1 base and J by 7 bases, with 14 bases between the two germline ends. CDR3 sequence reads: CASSEDRVGGQPQHF. DNA of the CDR3: TGTGCCAGCAGTGAAGACAGGGTTGGGGGCCAGCCCCAGCATTTT.

The rearrangement links TRBV20-1 to TRBJ1-1, with D unresolved. Germline CDR1 and CDR2: DFQATT and SNEGSKA (reference sequence). The CDR3 loop spans 13 amino acids. V dropped 3 bases and J dropped 3 bases, with 11 bases sitting between them. CDR3 region: CSASLGRYTEAFF. CDR3 DNA: TGCAGTGCTAGTCTAGGGAGGTACACTGAAGCTTTCTTT.

The gene calls are TRBV9 and TRBJ1-4; the D gene is possibly TRBD1 (5 bases). Trimming removed 4 bases from V and 7 bases from J, with 11 bases in between. This CDR3 is built from 13 residues. Per the germline V gene, CDR1 is SGDLS and CDR2 is YYNGEE. The CDR3 region has the DNA TGTGCCAGCAGCACCGGGACGGCTGAAAAACTGTTTTTT. It codes for CASSTGTAEKLFF.

This chain connects TRBV12-5 to TRBJ2-3, with D unresolved. V dropped 7 bases and J dropped 2 bases, with 10 bases sitting between them. The CDR3 covers 13 residues. Germline CDR1 LGHNT, CDR2 FRNRAP. The chain's CDR3 is CASAPLNTDTQYF. The CDR3 nucleotides are TGTGCTAGTGCTCCCTTGAACACAGATACGCAGTATTTT.

This chain uses TRBV11-2 with TRBJ2-7; 8 bases fit TRBD1. V lost 5 bases to trimming and J lost 2 bases; unmatched junction nucleotides: 11. CDR3 length: 16 amino acids. Germline lookup yields CDR1 SGHAT and CDR2 FQNNGV. CDR3 residues: CASSPLKRTGTYEQYF. The CDR3 DNA reads TGTGCCAGCAGCCCTCTCAAGAGGACAGGGACCTACGAGCAGTACTTC.

CDR3 region: CASSRDRANYGYTF. In nucleotides, the CDR3 is TGTGCCAGCAGCAGAGACAGAGCTAACTATGGCTACACCTTC. The genes are TRBV7-9 and TRBJ1-2, with D tentatively TRBD1 (5 bases). The CDR3 has 14 amino acids. The ends were cut back, 5 bases at V and 0 bases at J, with 10 bases in the middle. The V gene's germline CDR1 is SEHNR and CDR2 FQNEAQ (reference sequence). The full variable domain, in which reference TRBV7-9 and TRBJ1-2 provide the parts outside the CDR3, is DTGVSQNPRHKITKRGQNVTFRCDPISEHNRLYWYRQTLGQGPEFLTYFQNEAQLEKSRLLSDRFSAERPKGSFSTLEIQRTEQGDSAMYLCASSRDRANYGYTFGSGTRLTVV.

This clone was counted once. The chain joins TRBV6-5 to TRBJ1-5; D ambiguous. Trimming pared 0 bases from V and 5 bases from J, leaving 8 bases between. Germline-derived CDR1 and CDR2 are MNHEY and SVGAGI. The CDR3 consists of 14 residues. In DNA form, the CDR3 reads TGTGCCAGCAGTTACTCGCCAGGATATCAGCCCCAGCATTTT. Translation: CASSYSPGYQPQHF.

The CDR3 bases are TGTGCCAGTAGCTCACAGGGTCAACAGCCCCAGCATTTT. Encoded protein: CASSSQGQQPQHF. The rearrangement uses TRBV19 and TRBJ1-5, with D perhaps matching TRBD1 (6 bases). The CDR3 has 13 residues. Germline assignment: CDR1 LNHDA and CDR2 SQIVND (reference sequence). V dropped 6 bases and J dropped 7 bases, with 13 bases sitting between them.

The chain uses TRBV11-3 and TRBJ2-3; TRBD2 agrees at 8 bases. V was clipped by 5 bases and J by 5 bases; unmatched bases: 6. CDR1 is SGHNT and CDR2 is YENEEA in the germline V gene. This CDR3 region has 14 residues. The DNA of the CDR3 is TGTGCCAGCAGCACGGGGGGGCGCAGAGATACGCAGTATTTT. Protein product: CASSTGGRRDTQYF.

The chain couples TRBV9 to TRBJ1-3, with D unresolved. The germline V gene has CDR1 SGDLS and CDR2 YYNGEE. This CDR3 region has 15 residues. V lost 5 bases to trimming and J lost 4 bases, with 16 bases between them. CDR3: CASSPGGASGNTIYF. The CDR3 DNA is TGTGCCAGCAGTCCGGGTGGCGCATCGGGAAACACCATATATTTT.

The V and J genes are TRBV3-1 (or the pseudogene TRBV3-2) and TRBJ2-7; possibly TRBD2 for D (6 bases). The germline CDR1 and CDR2 sequences are LGHDT and YNNKEL (reference sequence). This CDR3 region has 16 residues. V lost 3 bases to trimming and J lost 3 bases, with 18 bases between them. The CDR3 DNA follows: TGTGCCAGCAGCCAGATCCCCGGGGGACTCTACTACGAGCAGTACTTC. It is translated as CASSQIPGGLYYEQYF.

The genes are TRBV28 and TRBJ1-1, with 9 bases fitting TRBD1. This CDR3 comprises 14 residues. Per the germline V gene, CDR1 is MDHEN and CDR2 is SYDVKM. With 10 bases clipped from V and 2 bases from J, the junction kept 8 bases outside the gene matches. The CDR3 bases are TGTGCCACAGGGGGACAGGGCAAAAACACTGAAGCTTTCTTT. Translated, it gives CATGGQGKNTEAFF.

The rearrangement uses TRBV5-1 and TRBJ1-1, with a possible D match to TRBD1 (6 bases). Between the trimmed V and J ends, which lost 6 bases and 0 bases, there was a span of 12 bases. The CDR3 is 14 amino acids. Germline V gives CDR1 SGHRS, CDR2 YFSETQ. For the CDR3, the DNA is TGCGCCAGCACCCCGAGGGGGATGAACACTGAAGCTTTCTTT. Protein product: CASTPRGMNTEAFF.

The V and J genes are TRBV4-3 and TRBJ2-1; possibly TRBD2 for D (6 bases). Germline-derived CDR1 and CDR2 are LGHNA and YSLEER. The ends were cut back, 4 bases at V and 5 bases at J, with 9 bases in the middle. The CDR3 is 13 residues long. CDR3 bases: TGCGCCAGCAGCCGCGGACTAAACAATGAGCAGTTCTTC. This sequence encodes CASSRGLNNEQFF.

This rearrangement joins TRBV5-5 to TRBJ2-1; TRBD2 aligns across 10 bases. Germline V gene lookup returns CDR1 SGHKS and CDR2 YYEKEE (reference sequence). V shed 0 bases, J shed 0 bases, and the junction held 6 bases outside the gene matches. The CDR3 consists of 18 residues. CDR3 DNA: TGTGCCAGCAGCTTGGATAGCGGGGGGCTTAGCTCCTACAATGAGCAGTTCTTC. Its protein product is CASSLDSGGLSSYNEQFF. Filled out from reference TRBV5-5 and TRBJ2-1, the complete variable domain reads DAGVTQSPTHLIKTRGQQVTLRCSPISGHKSVSWYQQVLGQGPQFIFQYYEKEERGRGNFPDRFSARQFPNYSSELNVNALLLGDSALYLCASSLDSGGLSSYNEQFFGPGTRLTVL.

The rearrangement links TRBV27 to TRBJ2-5, with 9 positions matching TRBD1. Germline CDR1 reads MNHEY; CDR2 reads SMNVEV (reference sequence). The J segment lost 5 bases and the V segment lost 2 bases, leaving 6 bases of the junction unmatched. This CDR3 has 15 residues. CDR3 coding DNA: TGTGCCAGCAGTTTACGGGACAGGGCTTACGAGACCCAGTACTTC. Amino acid sequence: CASSLRDRAYETQYF.

This chain links TRBV5-4 with TRBJ2-3; no firm D call. The germline gives CDR1 SGHNT, CDR2 YYREEE (reference sequence). The CDR3 sequence is 14 residues long. V was clipped by 1 base and J by 1 base, with 7 bases between them. CDR3 bases: TGTGCCAGCAGCTTGAGACTGGGCACAGATACGCAGTATTTT. It codes for CASSLRLGTDTQYF.

This rearrangement joins TRBV25-1 to TRBJ2-1; TRBD1 agrees at 9 bases. The CDR3 has 16 residues. Germline assignment: CDR1 MGHDK and CDR2 SYGVNS. With 3 bases clipped from V and 9 bases from J, the junction kept 12 bases outside the gene matches. The CDR3 DNA is TGTGCCAGCAGTGACGCGGGACAGGGACATTTGGGTGAGCAGTTCTTC. Translating gives CASSDAGQGHLGEQFF.

The V gene is TRBV7-9, the J gene TRBJ2-7, with 7 bases aligning to TRBD1. This CDR3 contains 17 residues. Germline values: CDR1 SEHNR, CDR2 FQNEAQ (reference sequence). Germline trimming cut 5 bases from V and 3 bases from J; bases unmatched to any gene: 16. The CDR3 bases are TGTGCCAGCAGCCCCTTAACCGGACAGGCCAGCGTCTACGAGCAGTACTTC. Translated, it gives CASSPLTGQASVYEQYF.

This chain joins TRBV19 and TRBJ2-3; 7 nucleotides line up with TRBD1. Germline V gene lookup returns CDR1 LNHDA and CDR2 SQIVND (reference sequence). The CDR3 is 17 amino acids. The trim removed 4 bases at V and 1 base at J, leaving 11 bases unmatched. CDR3 bases: TGTGCCAGTAGTAGAGAGACAGGGCCAATTCGCACAGATACGCAGTATTTT. It yields the protein CASSRETGPIRTDTQYF.

The CDR3 nucleotides are TGTGCCACCAGTGATTCCGGGACCCCTAGTTTAGAGCAGTACTTC. Its translation is CATSDSGTPSLEQYF. The chain recombines TRBV24-1 with TRBJ2-7, with D perhaps TRBD1 or TRBD2 (5 bases each). Between the trimmed V and J ends, which lost 2 bases and 7 bases, there was a span of 17 bases. The CDR3 sequence is 15 residues long. Looked up from germline, CDR1 is KGHDR and CDR2 is SFDVKD.